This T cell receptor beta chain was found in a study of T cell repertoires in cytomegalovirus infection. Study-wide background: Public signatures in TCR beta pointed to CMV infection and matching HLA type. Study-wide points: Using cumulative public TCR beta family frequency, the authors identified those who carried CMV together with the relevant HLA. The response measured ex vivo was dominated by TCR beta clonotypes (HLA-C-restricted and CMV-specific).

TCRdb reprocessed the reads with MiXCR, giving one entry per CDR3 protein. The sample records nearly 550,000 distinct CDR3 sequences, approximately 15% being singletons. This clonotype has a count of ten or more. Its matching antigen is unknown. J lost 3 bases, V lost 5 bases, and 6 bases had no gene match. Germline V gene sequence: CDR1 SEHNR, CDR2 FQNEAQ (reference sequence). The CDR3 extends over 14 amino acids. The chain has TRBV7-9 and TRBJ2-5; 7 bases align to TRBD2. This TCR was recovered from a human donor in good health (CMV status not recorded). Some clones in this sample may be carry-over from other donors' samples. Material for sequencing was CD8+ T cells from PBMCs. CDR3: CASSAQREEETQYF. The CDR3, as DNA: TGTGCCAGCAGCGCCCAGCGGGAAGAAGAGACCCAGTACTTC. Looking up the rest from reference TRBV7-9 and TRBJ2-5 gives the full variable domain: DTGVSQNPRHKITKRGQNVTFRCDPISEHNRLYWYRQTLGQGPEFLTYFQNEAQLEKSRLLSDRFSAERPKGSFSTLEIQRTEQGDSAMYLCASSAQREEETQYFGPGTRLLVL.